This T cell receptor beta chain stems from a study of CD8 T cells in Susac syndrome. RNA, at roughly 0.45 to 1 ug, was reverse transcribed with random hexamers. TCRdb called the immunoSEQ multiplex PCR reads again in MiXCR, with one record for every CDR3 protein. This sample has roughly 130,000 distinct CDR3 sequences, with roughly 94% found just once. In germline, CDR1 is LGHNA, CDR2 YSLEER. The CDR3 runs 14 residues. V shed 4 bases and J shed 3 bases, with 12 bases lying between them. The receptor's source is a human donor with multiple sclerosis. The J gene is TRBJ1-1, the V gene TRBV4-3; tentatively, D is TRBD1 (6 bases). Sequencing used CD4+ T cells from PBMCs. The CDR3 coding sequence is TGCGCCAGCAGCCGACAAGGGGGAGACACTGAAGCTTTCTTT. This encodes CASSRQGGDTEAFF.